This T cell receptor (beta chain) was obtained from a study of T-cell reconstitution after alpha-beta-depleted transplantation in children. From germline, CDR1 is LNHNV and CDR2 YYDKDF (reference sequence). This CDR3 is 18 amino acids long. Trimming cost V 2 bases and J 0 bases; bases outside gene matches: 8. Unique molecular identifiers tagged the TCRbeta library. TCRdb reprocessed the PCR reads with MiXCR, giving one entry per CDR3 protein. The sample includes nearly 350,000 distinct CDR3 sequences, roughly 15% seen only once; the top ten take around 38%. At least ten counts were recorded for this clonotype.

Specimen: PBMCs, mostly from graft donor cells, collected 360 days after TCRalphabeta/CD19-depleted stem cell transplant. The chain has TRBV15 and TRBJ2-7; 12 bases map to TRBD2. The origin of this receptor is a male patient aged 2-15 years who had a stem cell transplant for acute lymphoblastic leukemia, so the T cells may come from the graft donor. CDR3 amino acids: CATSRKGTSGSLSYEQYF. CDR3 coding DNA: TGTGCCACCAGCAGAAAAGGGACTAGCGGGTCCCTCTCCTACGAGCAGTACTTC.